This T cell receptor (beta chain) emerged from a study of cytomegalovirus exposure and HLA in healthy donors. About the study: Around 80 million unique TCRs from HLA-typed donors were held in an early data release.

The CDR3 is 14 amino acids. V was pared by 8 bases and J by 6 bases, with 19 bases between. Germline CDR1 MNHEY, CDR2 SMNVEV (reference sequence). Worth noting for this clone: Its antigen is still unknown.

General observations from the study: HLA restriction was apparent for most CMV-associated TCR beta chains in a later analysis.

60 Vbeta and 13 Jbeta primers were used in PCR. Only in-frame clones appear in the TCRdb table, and some are missing; sequencing was by immunoSEQ multiplex PCR. Of around 63,000 clones listed, roughly 80% are singletons. Material: PBMCs. The clonotype comes from a woman aged 30 to 39 in good health and CMV-seronegative. This chain links TRBV27 with TRBJ1-1; no clear D gene. The CDR3 is CASRSGGAHPEAFF. CDR3 DNA sequence: TGTGCCAGCCGTTCGGGAGGAGCCCACCCTGAAGCTTTCTTT.